This T cell receptor (beta chain) was recovered during a study of T cell responses to AZD1222 COVID-19 vaccine (dated by TCRdb to about 2021). Study-wide context: AZD1222 recipients with second doses at about 4 weeks or about 12 weeks were pooled, because spike-specific TCR depth and breadth did not differ between schedules. TCR sequencing covered approximately 230 trial participants: approximately 200 given two doses of AZD1222 and 26 given two doses of MenACWY control vaccine. Trial participants were enrolled by age into 18-55, 56-69 and 70-plus year subgroups, with roughly 150, 30 and 60 TCR-sequenced participants respectively. The full study reports these points: The vaccine-associated CD4 TCRs covered the entire spike protein, and the dominant responses fell in regions 160-218 and 743-854. In the small 56-69-year group, the increase in depth fell short of significance, most likely because of low power. Conclusions about previously exposed vaccinees were limited because only six AZD1222 recipients were SARS-CoV-2 seropositive at baseline. Nearly half of unique spike-specific TCRs reportedly recognized epitopes outside regions mutated in the B.1.351 and B.1.1.7 variants. After two AZD1222 doses, both the breadth and the depth of spike-specific TCRs were significantly higher than at day 0 and than in MenACWY recipients. Because no day 14 peak-response samples were available, repertoires were characterized only after the peak T cell response. Participants were mostly white British, with more females than males. The authors suggested clonal diversity may have been underestimated.

The CDR3 regions of human TCRbeta chains were analyzed by immunosequencing. Concerning the study's data processing: Repertoire TCRs were matched against a reference library of SARS-CoV-2-specific TCRs generated with the MIRA antigen-specificity platform. Breadth meant the fraction of unique TCRs that were SARS-CoV-2-associated, whereas depth meant the fraction of total T cells that were SARS-CoV-2-associated. Using the MIRA data, every spike-specific TCR was mapped to the spike region that the TCR reacted to and assigned to either a CD4 or a CD8 class. Log10-transformed breadth and depth values were compared by one-way ANOVA with Sidak's multiple comparisons tests. The source is immuneACCESS, and TCRdb retained only in-frame sequences with V and J called. Part of the clones is not carried over; for the studies checked, unresolved V genes explain less than half of this, and the remainder is unexplained. V and J calls and clone size come straight from that table; D and trimming were deduced from the DNA. The sample table records about 140,000 clones; around nine tenths of these occur just once. The top ten constitute roughly 6% of the sample.

As concerns this clone: The antigen it binds to is not known. Within one base of it there is no much larger clone, and no base qualities were kept.

V is clipped by 10 bases and J by 0 bases, and the sequence between their germline boundaries is 17 bases long. From its cysteine to its phenylalanine, the CDR3 spans 15 amino acids. The sequence is cut down to CDR3 DNA, 45 bases in frame from base 1. From the germline V gene, CDR1 is SGHTA and CDR2 is FQGNSA. The sample's time point label, in plain terms: baseline before first vaccination. The vaccinee samples were drawn from two UK trials, COV001 and COV002, one of which was a single-blind randomized controlled phase 2/3 trial testing AZD1222 (ChAdOx1 nCoV-19) in healthy adults. For TCRbeta chain sequencing, PBMC samples were collected from trial participants at day 0 and at day 28 after the second dose.

The sequenced sample was peripheral blood, obtained on day 0 of AZD1222 vaccination. This receptor was taken from an adult in good health. This sequence uses TRBV7-2 and TRBJ2-3; TRBD2 might be the D gene, on 6 matching bases. Here the CDR3 is given as CATVRRGPSTDTQYF. The DNA is TGTGCCACTGTCCGGCGGGGCCCTAGCACAGATACGCAGTATTTT.